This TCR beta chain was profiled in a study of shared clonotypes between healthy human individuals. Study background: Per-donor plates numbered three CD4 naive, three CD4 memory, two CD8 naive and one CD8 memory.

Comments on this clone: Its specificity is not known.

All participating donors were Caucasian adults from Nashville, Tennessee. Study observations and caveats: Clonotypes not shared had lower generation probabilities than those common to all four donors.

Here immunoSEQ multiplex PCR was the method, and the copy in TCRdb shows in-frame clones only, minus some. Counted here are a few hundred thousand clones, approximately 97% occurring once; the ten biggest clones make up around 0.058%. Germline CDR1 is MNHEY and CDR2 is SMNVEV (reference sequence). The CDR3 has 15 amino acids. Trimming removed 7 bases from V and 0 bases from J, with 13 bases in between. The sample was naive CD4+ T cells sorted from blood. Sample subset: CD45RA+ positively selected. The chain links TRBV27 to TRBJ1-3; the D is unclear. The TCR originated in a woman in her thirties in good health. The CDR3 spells CASKPPQSSGNTIYF. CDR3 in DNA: TGTGCCAGCAAGCCACCACAGAGCTCTGGAAACACCATATATTTT.